The rows below give T cell receptor beta chains drawn from one sample of a study of monozygotic twins with inflammatory bowel disease. TCRdb re-called the 5' RACE reads and gives one entry per CDR3 protein, without DNA. Its listing shows fewer than 550,000 distinct CDR3 sequences. Sequencing was performed on blood. These receptors were collected from a human donor with ulcerative colitis or Crohn's disease, or a healthy co-twin of an affected twin (not recorded which). Both conserved end residues are part of each CDR3. Fields, in order: CDR3 protein, V gene, J gene.

cdr3_aa: CASGFSDTDTQYF
v_call: TRBV6-1
j_call: TRBJ2-3

cdr3_aa: CASSQADRGREQYF
v_call: TRBV4-3
j_call: TRBJ2-7

cdr3_aa: CASSFGPTTNEKLFF
v_call: TRBV7-2
j_call: TRBJ1-4

cdr3_aa: CASNKGGGPDTQYF
v_call: TRBV7-9
j_call: TRBJ2-3

cdr3_aa: CASSHIGGPEGYGRNQPQHF
v_call: TRBV11-1
j_call: TRBJ1-5

cdr3_aa: CASSPPWEGAAFTDTQYF
v_call: TRBV18
j_call: TRBJ2-3

cdr3_aa: CASSQAPMGMSNQPQHF
v_call: TRBV4-1
j_call: TRBJ1-5

cdr3_aa: CASSLANQGREAFF
v_call: TRBV12-3/TRBV12-4
j_call: TRBJ1-1

cdr3_aa: CASSARDGIYEQYF
v_call: TRBV7-6
j_call: TRBJ2-7

cdr3_aa: CASSTTGTGNYEQYF
v_call: TRBV6-1
j_call: TRBJ2-7

cdr3_aa: CAISEGSQYFYTF
v_call: TRBV10-3
j_call: TRBJ1-2

cdr3_aa: CASSLAGRPNQPQHF
v_call: TRBV5-6
j_call: TRBJ1-5

cdr3_aa: CASSPPVGAYEQYF
v_call: TRBV18
j_call: TRBJ2-7

cdr3_aa: CASAPSRASGAYEQYF
v_call: TRBV28
j_call: TRBJ2-7

cdr3_aa: CASSPDGSTNKKLFF
v_call: TRBV18
j_call: TRBJ1-4

cdr3_aa: CASNRGEGQPQHF
v_call: TRBV12-3/TRBV12-4
j_call: TRBJ1-5

cdr3_aa: CASSLTSGRPQYF
v_call: TRBV27
j_call: TRBJ2-3

cdr3_aa: CAISVSGVNNEQFF
v_call: TRBV10-3
j_call: TRBJ2-1

cdr3_aa: CASSLTGGHTDTQYF
v_call: TRBV7-2
j_call: TRBJ2-3

cdr3_aa: CASSLGTSGLSYNEQFF
v_call: TRBV5-1
j_call: TRBJ2-1

cdr3_aa: CASSRDRGQGLSGYTF
v_call: TRBV14
j_call: TRBJ1-2

cdr3_aa: CASSKSRGTYTEQFF
v_call: TRBV18
j_call: TRBJ2-1

cdr3_aa: CASRYGQGEAFF
v_call: TRBV5-1
j_call: TRBJ1-1

cdr3_aa: CASSSVQGAYSTDTQYF
v_call: TRBV5-1
j_call: TRBJ2-3

cdr3_aa: CAISDQTGPGTETQYF
v_call: TRBV10-3
j_call: TRBJ2-5

cdr3_aa: CSALTGYGYTF
v_call: TRBV20-1
j_call: TRBJ1-2

cdr3_aa: CSARSTPGLAGVADTQYF
v_call: TRBV20-1
j_call: TRBJ2-3

cdr3_aa: CASSLGGVKETQYF
v_call: TRBV5-1
j_call: TRBJ2-5

cdr3_aa: CSVLRRAATDTQYF
v_call: TRBV29-1
j_call: TRBJ2-3

cdr3_aa: CASSSSGDGVYEQYF
v_call: TRBV6-5
j_call: TRBJ2-7

cdr3_aa: CASSLGGLAGSMDEQFF
v_call: TRBV7-3
j_call: TRBJ2-1

cdr3_aa: CASSRLGRANTGELFF
v_call: TRBV14
j_call: TRBJ2-2